The 26 T cell receptor beta chains below were found in one sample sequenced in a study of glioma-infiltrating T cells. Using RNA template, CDR3s of TCR alpha and beta were amplified with iRepertoire arm-PCR. A single record per CDR3 protein comes from TCRdb applying MiXCR to the multiplex PCR reads. This sample carries fewer than 500,000 distinct CDR3 sequences, around 45% of them seen once, and the ten largest clones take around 13%. Sequencing was carried out using glioma tissue, nonneoplastic brain tissue, or PBMCs (not recorded which). These receptors originate from a human donor with low-grade glioma or glioblastoma, undergoing nonglioma brain surgery, or in good health (not recorded which).

This chain connects TRBV6-5 to TRBJ1-1; no reliable D call. Germline-derived CDR1 and CDR2 are MNHEY and SVGAGI. This CDR3 comprises 13 residues. Trimming cost V 7 bases and J 3 bases, with 12 bases left between them. The CDR3 reads CASNPTSYTEAFF. Here the CDR3 DNA reads TGTGCCAGCAATCCTACCAGTTACACTGAAGCTTTCTTT.

V and J are TRBV2 and TRBJ2-7; a weak D match, TRBD2 (5 bases). Trimming shortened V by 3 bases and J by 2 bases, and 11 bases separated the two germline ends. This CDR3 is 14 amino acids long. CDR1 and CDR2 (germline): SNHLY, FYNNEI. The CDR3 region is CASSDDAGAYEQYF. The CDR3 nucleotides are TGTGCCAGCAGTGATGACGCCGGGGCCTACGAGCAGTACTTC. Together with reference TRBV2 and TRBJ2-7, the CDR3 gives the full variable domain: EPEVTQTPSHQVTQMGQEVILRCVPISNHLYFYWYRQILGQKVEFLVSFYNNEISEKSEIFDDQFSVERPDGSNFTLKIRSTKLEDSAMYFCASSDDAGAYEQYFGPGTRLTVT.

The chain links TRBV7-2 to TRBJ1-5, with D hard to call. Trimming stripped 5 bases from V and 5 bases from J, with 10 bases between. Per the germline V gene, CDR1 is SGHTA and CDR2 is FQGNSA. The CDR3 runs 13 residues. The CDR3 region has the DNA TGTGCCAGCAGCGGCAGGACCTATCAGCCCCAGCATTTT. It encodes CASSGRTYQPQHF.

Remarks on this clonotype: A single base separates this from a much larger clone, so it may be a read error. The chain employs TRBV25-1 and TRBJ2-7, with 7 bases matching TRBD2. Germline V lookup: CDR1 MGHDK, CDR2 SYGVNS. This CDR3 comprises 14 residues. CDR3 loop: CASTKWGRDYEPYF. DNA for the CDR3: TGTGCCAGCACTAAATGGGGCAGGGACTACGAGCCGTACTTC.

Concerning this clonotype itself: The junction differs from germline at one of its ends, possibly a read error. This sequence joins TRBV19 and TRBJ2-3, with D perhaps TRBD1 (6 bases). The CDR3 has 14 amino acids. Germline V gene sequence: CDR1 LNHDA, CDR2 SQIVND (reference sequence). CDR3 amino acids: CASSIQGKSDAQYF. The CDR3 bases are TGTGCCAGTAGTATTCAGGGGAAGTCAGATGCGCAGTATTTT.

This clonotype was found once. The chain couples TRBV4-1 to TRBJ2-1; unclear D gene. The CDR3 extends over 18 amino acids. With 0 bases removed from V and 6 bases from J, the gap between germline ends came to 21 bases. Germline CDR1 MGHRA, CDR2 YSYEKL. CDR3 DNA sequence: TGCGCCAGCAGCCAAGATTCCAATACCGAGGAGATCTGCAATGAGCAGTTCTTC. Encoded protein: CASSQDSNTEEICNEQFF.

The genes are TRBV28 and TRBJ2-1; unclear D gene. The CDR3 length is 13 residues. Germline CDR1 MDHEN, CDR2 SYDVKM. Trimming took 5 bases from V and 10 from J, leaving 15 bases between them. CDR3 nucleotides: TGTGCCAGCAGTCTTTTAGGCACCTACGAGCAGTTCTTC. This encodes CASSLLGTYEQFF.

A remark on this clonotype: This could be a read error, since a much larger clone is one nucleotide away. The rearrangement uses TRBV20-1 and TRBJ2-7; TRBD2 is a possible D gene (6 bases). This CDR3 region has 15 residues. CDR1 and CDR2 (germline): DFQATT, SNEGSKA (reference sequence). Trimming removed 1 base from V and 2 bases from J, with 15 bases in between. CDR3 DNA sequence: TGCAGTGCTAGAGGCCTGGGAGGAGTAGCCTACGAGCAGTACTTC. This gives the protein CSARGLGGVAYEQYF.

This chain uses TRBV20-1 with TRBJ1-4; D possibly corresponds to TRBD1 (5 bases). The CDR3 is 13 residues long. The germline V gene encodes CDR1 DFQATT and CDR2 SNEGSKA (reference sequence). The V end was cut by 4 bases, the J end by 16 bases, with 22 bases between. Written as DNA, the CDR3 is TGCAGTGCTACGGGACTTTCATTGTCCGTAGGGTTTTTT. Protein sequence: CSATGLSLSVGFF.

This rearrangement joins TRBV4-1 to TRBJ2-3, with 14 bases that match TRBD2. The CDR3 is made up of 18 amino acids. Germline V gene lookup returns CDR1 MGHRA and CDR2 YSYEKL. V shed 4 bases and J 1 base; nucleotides not matched to a gene: 7. CDR3 protein: CASSPGTSGSGGTDTQYF. The CDR3 region has the DNA TGCGCCAGCAGCCCCGGGACTAGCGGGAGTGGAGGCACAGATACGCAGTATTTT.

Points on this clonotype: This may arise from a read error, as a much more abundant clone is one base away. This likely comes from a read error, as the CDR3 has no conserved phenylalanine or tryptophan at its end. The V and J genes are TRBV27 and TRBJ1-1; unclear D gene. This CDR3 comprises 14 residues. Germline assignment: CDR1 MNHEY and CDR2 SMNVEV (reference sequence). Trimming cost V 3 bases and J 1 base, with 9 bases left between them. CDR3 protein: CASSFISSNTEAFL. DNA for the CDR3: TGTGCCAGCAGTTTCATCTCCTCGAACACTGAAGCTTTCCTT.

The gene calls are TRBV7-6 and TRBJ2-2, with unresolved D. The CDR3 extends over 14 amino acids. Looked up from germline, CDR1 is SGHVS and CDR2 is FNYEAQ. V lost 0 bases and J lost 1, with 3 bases in between. CDR3 region: CASSLAENTGELFF. The CDR3 DNA reads as TGTGCCAGCAGCTTAGCGGAGAACACCGGGGAGCTGTTTTTT.

About this clonotype itself: One end of the junction fails to match germline, which may point to a read error. This chain joins TRBV6-2 or TRBV6-3 and TRBJ2-7; TRBD2 matches 7 bases. CDR1 MNHEY and CDR2 SVGEGT come from the germline V gene. The CDR3 contains 15 residues. CDR3 bases: TGTGCCGGCAGGCGCCCGGGCGGGAGTGGAAACGAGCAGTACTTC. Protein sequence: CAGRRPGGSGNEQYF.

This clonotype was found a few times. The V call is TRBV29-1, the J call TRBJ1-1; perhaps TRBD1 as D (6 bases). Trimming removed 6 bases at V and 1 base at J, with 15 bases between. Germline lookup yields CDR1 SQVTM and CDR2 ANQGSEA. The CDR3 length is 14 residues. CDR3 loop: CSVYYTGKNTEAFF. The CDR3 nucleotides are TGCAGCGTCTACTACACAGGGAAGAACACTGAAGCTTTCTTT.

About this clonotype itself: A much larger clonotype is one base distant, so this may be a read error. J is TRBJ2-7 and V is TRBV15; no clear D gene. The germline gives CDR1 LNHNV, CDR2 YYDKDF (reference sequence). Trimming removed 5 bases at V and 7 bases at J, with 21 bases between. CDR3 length: 15 amino acids. CDR3 nucleotide sequence: TGTGCCACCAGCCTCGAATGGTGGTCCTACAATGAGCAGTACTTC. It codes for CATSLEWWSYNEQYF.

V and J are TRBV7-8 and TRBJ2-7; D call uncertain. Trimming took 5 bases from V and 0 from J, leaving 8 bases between them. The CDR3 covers 13 residues. Per germline, CDR1 SGHVS and CDR2 FQNEAQ. The CDR3 coding sequence is TGTGCCAGCAGCCCCCGGAACTCCTACGAGCAGTACTTC. This codes for CASSPRNSYEQYF.

J is TRBJ1-1 and V is TRBV11-1; D gene uncertain. The CDR3 contains 15 residues. The V and J ends lost 5 bases and 0 bases respectively, with 13 bases between them. Germline values: CDR1 SGHAT, CDR2 FQDESV (reference sequence). Here the CDR3 reads CASSARDSLNTEAFF. CDR3 nucleotides: TGTGCCAGCAGCGCTCGCGACTCTTTGAACACTGAAGCTTTCTTT.

This chain connects TRBV4-1 to TRBJ2-7, with unresolved D. Trimming stripped 3 bases from V and 3 bases from J, with 9 bases between. The CDR3 sequence is 13 residues long. Germline CDR1 MGHRA, CDR2 YSYEKL. The chain's CDR3 is CASSQINGYEQYF. In DNA, the CDR3 is TGCGCCAGCAGCCAGATTAACGGCTACGAGCAGTACTTC.

This chain uses TRBV10-3 with TRBJ1-1; 7 bases fit TRBD1. Germline V gene data show CDR1 as ENHRY and CDR2 as SYGVKD. There are 16 residues in the CDR3. The ends lost 7 bases at V and 0 bases at J; junction bases unmatched: 11. CDR3 protein: CAINFTGATMNTEAFF. The DNA of the CDR3 is TGTGCCATCAACTTTACAGGGGCTACAATGAACACTGAAGCTTTCTTT.

V is TRBV24-1 and J is TRBJ1-2; D is unclear. The CDR3 covers 13 residues. Germline CDR1 KGHDR, CDR2 SFDVKD. The V end lost 1 base, the J end lost 8 bases, and 10 bases lay between the germline ends. CDR3 sequence reads: CATSDFGGGGYTF. As DNA, the CDR3 is TGTGCCACCAGTGATTTCGGAGGAGGGGGCTACACCTTC.

V gene TRBV4-1 combines with J gene TRBJ2-7, with D perhaps matching TRBD1 or TRBD2 (7 bases each). This CDR3 has 14 amino acids. Germline lookup yields CDR1 MGHRA and CDR2 YSYEKL. V lost 1 base and J 7 bases, leaving 14 bases between the germline ends. CDR3 sequence (DNA): TGCGCCAGCAGCCAAGTACCAGGGGGGGGTGAGCAGTACTTC. This codes for CASSQVPGGGEQYF.

This clonotype was counted between two and nine times. This CDR3 is CASSHRTGEQFF. The CDR3 coding sequence is TGCGCCAGCAGCCACAGGACTGGTGAGCAGTTCTTC. The chain combines TRBV4-3 with TRBJ2-1; a possible D gene is TRBD2 (5 bases). V lost 3 bases to trimming and J lost 9 bases, with 9 bases between them. This CDR3 spans 12 amino acids. Germline CDR1 and CDR2: LGHNA and YSLEER.

The V and J genes are TRBV20-1 and TRBJ1-2; D might be TRBD1 (5 bases). Trimming removed 5 bases at V and 4 bases at J, with 14 bases between. Per germline, CDR1 DFQATT and CDR2 SNEGSKA (reference sequence). CDR3 length: 13 amino acids. CDR3 DNA sequence: TGCAGTGCTCCAAGTGGGGGGATCTATGGCTACACCTTC. This translates into CSAPSGGIYGYTF.

The V gene is TRBV20-1, the J gene TRBJ2-7; 7 bases map to TRBD1. Looked up from germline, CDR1 is DFQATT and CDR2 is SNEGSKA (reference sequence). The CDR3 has 14 residues. Trimming at V came to 6 bases and at J to 0 bases, leaving 8 bases not matched to a gene. The CDR3 DNA reads as TGCAGTGCCCCGAGGACAGGCGCCTCCTACGAGCAGTACTTC. Its protein product is CSAPRTGASYEQYF.

A remark on this clonotype: A read error may explain this, as a much larger clone is one base away. The V gene is TRBV28, the J gene TRBJ1-4; D is unresolved. Germline V CDR1 and CDR2: MDHEN, SYDVKM. CDR3 length equals 14 residues. CDR3 in amino acids: CASSLRIIGEKPFF. In DNA, the CDR3 is TGTGCCAGCAGTTTACGGATTATTGGTGAAAAACCGTTTTTT.

This chain links TRBV20-1 with TRBJ1-1; 8 nucleotides match TRBD1. The V and J ends lost 5 bases and 1 base, in that order; junction bases with no gene match: 3. The germline gives CDR1 DFQATT, CDR2 SNEGSKA (reference sequence). This CDR3 is 13 amino acids long. In DNA, the CDR3 is TGCAGTGCTCGGACAGGGAGGAACACTGAAGCTTTCTTT. It translates to CSARTGRNTEAFF.